This TCR beta chain comes out of a study of T cell responses to AZD1222 COVID-19 vaccine. Study summary: Investigators merged groups given second doses at roughly 4 or roughly 12 weeks.

Remarks on this clone: Its antigen remains unknown.

The CDR3 sequence is 15 residues long. The ends lost 5 bases at V and 0 bases at J; junction bases unmatched: 5. Germline values: CDR1 MNHEY, CDR2 SVGAGI. TCRdb's copy holds only in-frame clones and misses some; the assay was immunoSEQ multiplex PCR. In the table there are 140,000 to 150,000 clones, around 88% of which are singletons. Overall study findings and caveats: Only a handful of AZD1222 recipients were seropositive at baseline. Spike-specific TCR breadth and depth grew following two AZD1222 doses.

This clonotype was obtained from an adult in good health. Sequenced here: peripheral blood, sampled on day 0 of AZD1222 vaccination. The chain couples TRBV6-5 to TRBJ2-7, with 9 bases lining up with TRBD1. CDR3: CASSTPGQGSYEQYF. DNA for the CDR3: TGTGCCAGCAGTACTCCGGGACAGGGCTCCTACGAGCAGTACTTC.